This is a list of T cell receptor beta chains from one sample in a study of type 1 and type 2 diabetes patients. Each CDR3 protein gets one entry after TCRdb re-called the multiplex PCR reads with MiXCR. This sample has about 290,000 distinct CDR3 sequences, with roughly 48% found just once. Sequencing was carried out using peripheral blood mononuclear cells (PBMCs). The receptors here all came from a man between 18 and 35 years old with type 2 diabetes. Each CDR3 is given with its conserved first and last residue. A D gene is named only where the DNA matches it firmly. Rows give clone size only sometimes, using once, few, many, or a class for an expanded clone.

v_call,clone_size,j_call,d_call,cdr3_length,cdr3_aa,cdr3_nt
TRBV5-1,few,TRBJ2-2,TRBD1,14,CASSQGQGIGELFF,TGCGCCAGCAGCCAGGGACAGGGTATCGGGGAGCTGTTTTTT
TRBV20-1,few,TRBJ2-3,NA,14,CSAPRPGRRDTQYF,TGCAGTGCTCCCAGACCAGGGCGGAGAGATACGCAGTATTTT
TRBV6-6,few,TRBJ1-1,TRBD1,17,CASSYGIHRGRNTEAFF,TGTGCCAGCAGTTACGGGATTCACAGGGGACGGAACACTGAAGCTTTCTTT
TRBV11-2,few,TRBJ2-7,TRBD1,17,CASTPTADRGPLYEQYF,TGTGCCAGCACCCCCACCGCAGACAGGGGGCCTCTGTACGAGCAGTACTTC
TRBV7-6,NA,TRBJ2-5,NA,15,CASSLARLGQETQYF,TGTGCCAGCAGCTTAGCCAGGTTAGGACAAGAGACCCAGTACTTC
TRBV7-2,many,TRBJ2-7,NA,13,CASSPERPGQQYF,TGTGCCAGCAGCCCAGAAAGGCCGGGACAGCAGTACTTC
TRBV20-1,NA,TRBJ2-1,NA,13,CSARASTYNEQFF,TGCAGTGCTAGAGCATCTACCTACAATGAGCAGTTCTTC
TRBV20-1,NA,TRBJ2-7,NA,14,CSARAFTQGYEQYF,TGCAGTGCTAGGGCTTTTACGCAGGGCTACGAGCAGTACTTC
TRBV10-3,NA,TRBJ2-5,NA,15,CAISEGHTGQETQYF,TGTGCCATCAGTGAGGGACACACGGGCCAAGAGACCCAGTACTTC
TRBV20-1,NA,TRBJ2-7,NA,14,CSARQRAGPYEQYF,TGCAGTGCTAGACAGCGGGCAGGACCCTACGAGCAGTACTTC
TRBV28,NA,TRBJ2-7,NA,15,CASRFLIPSSYEQYF,TGTGCCAGCAGGTTCTTAATCCCAAGCTCCTACGAGCAGTACTTC
TRBV19,few,TRBJ1-5,TRBD1,13,CASRTTGAQPQHF,TGTGCCAGTAGGACAACAGGGGCTCAGCCCCAGCATTTT
TRBV30,many,TRBJ2-7,TRBD2,14,CAWSWTSGDYEQYF,TGTGCCTGGAGTTGGACTAGCGGAGATTACGAGCAGTACTTC
TRBV2,NA,TRBJ2-7,TRBD2,15,CASIPGLAEAYEQYF,TGTGCCAGCATTCCGGGACTAGCGGAGGCCTACGAGCAGTACTTC
TRBV29-1,NA,TRBJ2-5,NA,12,CSAGHVPETQYF,TGCAGCGCCGGACACGTTCCGGAGACCCAGTACTTC
TRBV25-1,NA,TRBJ2-3,TRBD2,15,CASRPAGISTDTQYF,TGTGCCAGCAGACCAGCGGGGATTAGCACAGATACGCAGTATTTT
TRBV2,NA,TRBJ2-3,TRBD2,14,CASGPGLSTDTQYF,TGTGCCAGCGGACCGGGACTAAGCACAGATACGCAGTATTTT
TRBV6-6,many,TRBJ2-5,TRBD2,15,CASSYQASGKQTQYF,TGTGCCAGCAGTTACCAGGCTAGCGGGAAACAGACCCAGTACTTC
TRBV6-6,NA,TRBJ1-1,TRBD1,13,CASTHGQGFQAFF,TGTGCCAGCACCCATGGACAGGGGTTCCAAGCTTTCTTT
TRBV2,NA,TRBJ1-2,NA,12,CASSLLGNGYTF,TGTGCCAGCAGTTTATTAGGGAATGGCTACACCTTC
TRBV11-2,NA,TRBJ2-1,NA,14,CASSPIDRYNEQFF,TGTGCCAGCAGCCCTATCGACAGATACAATGAGCAGTTCTTC
TRBV7-2,NA,TRBJ1-2,TRBD1,11,CASSVGQGDTF,TGTGCCAGCAGCGTGGGACAGGGTGACACCTTC
TRBV2,NA,TRBJ2-5,NA,13,CASSISQRETQYF,TGTGCCAGTAGTATATCCCAGAGGGAGACCCAGTACTTC
TRBV12-3/TRBV12-4,NA,TRBJ1-1,TRBD1,12,CASSHIDRGAFF,TGTGCCAGCAGCCACATCGACAGGGGAGCTTTCTTT
TRBV6-6,few,TRBJ2-7,TRBD1,14,CATTEDRVRYEQYF,TGTGCCACGACCGAGGACAGGGTCAGGTACGAGCAGTACTTC
TRBV19,NA,TRBJ2-7,NA,13,CASTPGQGREQYF,TGTGCCAGTACCCCGGGACAAGGTCGTGAGCAGTACTTC
TRBV6-5,NA,TRBJ1-2,NA,11,CASSYGGAYTF,TGTGCCAGCAGTTACGGGGGTGCCTACACCTTC
TRBV4-3,few,TRBJ2-7,TRBD2,17,CASSQDLLLGGAYEQYF,TGCGCCAGCAGCCAAGATTTACTGTTGGGAGGGGCCTACGAGCAGTACTTC
TRBV12-3/TRBV12-4,NA,TRBJ1-2,TRBD1,16,CASSYGTGGSNYGYTF,TGTGCCAGCAGTTATGGGACAGGGGGCTCTAACTATGGCTACACCTTC
TRBV2,few,TRBJ1-5,NA,13,CASSETQHQPQHF,TGTGCCAGCAGTGAAACGCAGCATCAGCCCCAGCATTTT
TRBV29-1,NA,TRBJ2-7,NA,12,CSVEADRYEQYF,TGCAGCGTTGAAGCGGACAGATACGAGCAGTACTTC
TRBV7-2,NA,TRBJ1-2,NA,16,CASSLDRSLLAYGYTF,TGTGCCAGCAGCTTAGACCGGAGTTTGTTGGCGTATGGCTACACCTTC
TRBV2,many,TRBJ1-2,NA,13,CASSQTGTYGYTF,TGTGCCAGCAGTCAGACAGGAACATATGGCTACACCTTC
TRBV7-6,NA,TRBJ2-1,NA,17,CASSSRPTPPDWNEQFF,TGTGCCAGCAGCTCTCGCCCGACCCCGCCCGATTGGAATGAGCAGTTCTTC
TRBV11-2,NA,TRBJ2-1,TRBD2,14,CASSPRGASGEQFF,TGTGCCAGCAGTCCGCGGGGGGCTTCCGGTGAGCAGTTCTTC
TRBV9,NA,TRBJ2-7,TRBD2,13,CASSQVAGYEQYF,TGTGCCAGCAGCCAAGTAGCGGGGTACGAGCAGTACTTC
TRBV25-1,few,TRBJ1-3,NA,14,CASSRGPSGNTIYF,TGTGCCAGCAGTCGGGGTCCCTCTGGAAACACCATATATTTT
TRBV2,NA,TRBJ2-3,TRBD2,14,CASKNGRATDTQYF,TGTGCCAGCAAGAACGGGAGGGCAACAGATACGCAGTATTTT
TRBV2,many,TRBJ2-5,NA,13,CASKGLVQETQYF,TGTGCCAGCAAGGGACTGGTTCAAGAGACCCAGTACTTC
TRBV15,few,TRBJ1-5,NA,15,CATSRDMAVLQPQHF,TGTGCCACCAGCAGAGATATGGCCGTATTGCAGCCCCAGCATTTT
TRBV14,NA,TRBJ1-5,NA,15,CASSQLGQGNQPQHF,TGTGCCAGCAGCCAGTTGGGGCAGGGCAATCAGCCCCAGCATTTT
TRBV6-6,NA,TRBJ2-7,NA,16,CASSLWDFGGLNEQYF,TGTGCCAGCAGTTTATGGGACTTTGGGGGGCTAAACGAGCAGTACTTC
TRBV9,few,TRBJ1-1,NA,13,CASSVEFRTEAFF,TGTGCCAGCAGCGTAGAATTCCGAACTGAAGCTTTCTTT
TRBV12-3/TRBV12-4,NA,TRBJ1-1,NA,12,CASTVGDPRAFF,TGTGCCAGCACCGTGGGAGATCCGCGTGCTTTCTTT
TRBV20-1,NA,TRBJ1-6,NA,14,CSARTGGINSPLHF,TGCAGTGCTAGAACTGGGGGGATAAATTCACCCCTCCACTTT
TRBV6-6,NA,TRBJ1-6,TRBD1,15,CASSDWTGGNSPLHF,TGTGCCAGCAGTGACTGGACAGGCGGTAATTCACCCCTCCACTTT
TRBV10-3,NA,TRBJ2-1,NA,15,CAISDRVNLDNEQFF,TGTGCCATCAGTGACCGAGTGAACCTCGACAATGAGCAGTTCTTC
TRBV10-3,NA,TRBJ2-7,NA,13,CAITSTALYEQYF,TGTGCCATCACTTCGACAGCCCTTTACGAGCAGTACTTC
TRBV19,NA,TRBJ2-7,TRBD2,14,CASSRRAGTYEQYF,TGTGCCAGTAGTAGAAGAGCGGGAACCTACGAGCAGTACTTC
TRBV2,NA,TRBJ1-2,TRBD1,14,CASIISGQGAGYTF,TGTGCCAGCATAATCTCGGGACAGGGGGCCGGCTACACCTTC
TRBV19,NA,TRBJ1-5,NA,13,CASRGTDNQPQHF,TGTGCCAGTAGAGGGACGGACAATCAGCCCCAGCATTTT
TRBV19,NA,TRBJ2-4,NA,14,CASSMRGPGDIQYF,TGTGCCAGTAGTATGCGGGGTCCCGGGGACATTCAGTACTTC
TRBV2,NA,TRBJ2-7,NA,14,CAIDQGTSSYEQYF,TGTGCCATCGACCAGGGTACGAGCTCCTACGAGCAGTACTTC